A selection of T cell receptor beta chains follows, all from one sample in a study of cytomegalovirus exposure and HLA in healthy donors. Clones were sequenced by immunoSEQ multiplex PCR, and TCRdb holds only the in-frame ones, with some missing. The sample yields under 100,000 clones, of which the top ten take up just under 3.5%. The sample comprised PBMCs. The receptor set was obtained from a woman between 25 and 40 years old in good health and CMV-seronegative. CDR3s include the opening cysteine and the closing phenylalanine or tryptophan. Fields, in order: V gene, clone size, D gene, J gene, CDR3 DNA, CDR3 protein. A D gene is named only where the DNA matches it firmly. Clone size is shown for a subset of rows, as once, few, many or a class of expanded clone.

V: TRBV4-1; size: NA; D: TRBD2; J: TRBJ2-1; DNA: TGCGCCAGCAGCCAAGATCCGGGACTAGTGTACAATGAGCAGTTCTTC; CDR3: CASSQDPGLVYNEQFF
V: TRBV4-1; size: NA; D: NA; J: TRBJ2-1; DNA: TGCGCCAGCAGGGGGCTAGGGCTGAACAATGAGCAGTTCTTC; CDR3: CASRGLGLNNEQFF
V: TRBV18; size: NA; D: NA; J: TRBJ1-1; DNA: TGTGCCAGCTCACCATTCCCGGGACACCGTAAGAACACTGAAGCTTTCTTT; CDR3: CASSPFPGHRKNTEAFF
V: TRBV29-1; size: NA; D: NA; J: TRBJ2-1; DNA: TGCAGCGTACCAAGCGGGCCCTCCTACAATGAGCAGTTCTTC; CDR3: CSVPSGPSYNEQFF
V: TRBV11-2; size: NA; D: TRBD2; J: TRBJ2-7; DNA: TGTGCCAGCAGCGAAACGGGGGGACCCTCACAGTACTTC; CDR3: CASSETGGPSQYF
V: TRBV19; size: NA; D: TRBD1; J: TRBJ1-1; DNA: TGTGCCAGTAGCGACCTTAGATCACAGGGGTTAATGAACACTGAAGCTTTCTTT; CDR3: CASSDLRSQGLMNTEAFF
V: TRBV4-2; size: NA; D: NA; J: TRBJ2-1; DNA: TGTGCCAGCAGCCAAGAGGGGCCGTTGTACAATGAGCAGTTCTTC; CDR3: CASSQEGPLYNEQFF
V: TRBV15; size: NA; D: TRBD2; J: TRBJ2-3; DNA: TGTGCCACCAGCAGAGCGGGAGGGCCGACAGATACGCAGTATTTT; CDR3: CATSRAGGPTDTQYF
V: TRBV27; size: NA; D: NA; J: TRBJ1-1; DNA: TGTGCCAGCAGTCCAGGATGGAACACTGAAGCTTTCTTT; CDR3: CASSPGWNTEAFF
V: TRBV5-1; size: NA; D: TRBD1; J: TRBJ2-7; DNA: TGCGCCAGCGGGCCCGGGACAGGGGGTTCGTACGAGCAGTACTTC; CDR3: CASGPGTGGSYEQYF
V: TRBV7-8; size: NA; D: NA; J: TRBJ1-2; DNA: TGTGCCAGCAGCGACGGAGGCATTCGTAGTGTAGGCTACACCTTC; CDR3: CASSDGGIRSVGYTF
V: TRBV4-2; size: NA; D: TRBD2; J: TRBJ2-5; DNA: TGTGCCAGCAGCTCCGGGGGGGCAGACCAAGAGACCCAGTACTTC; CDR3: CASSSGGADQETQYF
V: TRBV5-5; size: NA; D: NA; J: TRBJ1-1; DNA: TGTGCCAGCAGCTTGGGGGGGGGCACGAACACTGAAGCTTTCTTT; CDR3: CASSLGGGTNTEAFF
V: TRBV27; size: NA; D: NA; J: TRBJ2-5; DNA: TGTGCCAGCAGTTCCCATCCTCTATCTCTTAAGGAGACCCAGTACTTC; CDR3: CASSSHPLSLKETQYF
V: TRBV5-4; size: NA; D: NA; J: TRBJ1-1; DNA: TGTGCCAGCAGCTTGGCCTGGGGGGGCACTGAAGCTTTCTTT; CDR3: CASSLAWGGTEAFF
V: TRBV11-2; size: NA; D: NA; J: TRBJ1-1; DNA: TGTGCCAGCAGCTTAGATCCGGGGAGGAGAGCTTTCTTT; CDR3: CASSLDPGRRAFF
V: TRBV10-3; size: NA; D: NA; J: TRBJ2-1; DNA: TGTGCCATCAGTGATAGCCAGTCCCCCAAGCAGTTCTTC; CDR3: CAISDSQSPKQFF
V: TRBV7-3; size: NA; D: NA; J: TRBJ1-5; DNA: TGTGCCAGCAGCTTAAGGACACGTGGAAATCAGCCCCAGCATTTT; CDR3: CASSLRTRGNQPQHF
V: TRBV5-1; size: NA; D: TRBD2; J: TRBJ2-5; DNA: TGCGCCAGCAGCTTGTCGGGGGGGAGTGAGACCCAGTACTTC; CDR3: CASSLSGGSETQYF
V: TRBV7-8; size: NA; D: TRBD1; J: TRBJ1-1; DNA: TGTGCCAGCAGCGCCAGGGGGCGCGGGGTCTCTGAAGCTTTCTTT; CDR3: CASSARGRGVSEAFF
V: TRBV5-4; size: NA; D: NA; J: TRBJ1-2; DNA: TGTGCCAGCAGCGGGGACGGGGGAGGCAATGGCTACACCTTC; CDR3: CASSGDGGGNGYTF
V: TRBV5-1; size: NA; D: TRBD2; J: TRBJ2-7; DNA: TGCGCCAGCAGCTGGGGGAGGGGAGCGAGGGCCTACGAGCAGTACTTC; CDR3: CASSWGRGARAYEQYF
V: TRBV9; size: NA; D: TRBD1; J: TRBJ2-7; DNA: TGTGCCAGCAGCGGGACAGGGATTGGCTACGAGCAGTACTTC; CDR3: CASSGTGIGYEQYF
V: TRBV14; size: NA; D: TRBD2; J: TRBJ2-3; DNA: TGTGCCAGCAGCCAAGTTGGGGGAGGCGGGAGCGGATTGTATACGCAGTATTTT; CDR3: CASSQVGGGGSGLYTQYF
V: TRBV5-4; size: NA; D: TRBD1; J: TRBJ1-1; DNA: TGTGCCAGCAGCCCAATGGGACAGGGGAGCACTGAAGCTTTCTTT; CDR3: CASSPMGQGSTEAFF
V: TRBV6-5; size: NA; D: NA; J: TRBJ2-1; DNA: TGTGCCAGCAGACGAACCGATTCTATTCACAATGAGCAGTTCTTC; CDR3: CASRRTDSIHNEQFF
V: TRBV27; size: NA; D: TRBD1; J: TRBJ1-1; DNA: TGTGCCAGCAGCCCCACAGGGGTGGGGAGAACTGAAGCTTTCTTT; CDR3: CASSPTGVGRTEAFF
V: TRBV6-1; size: NA; D: NA; J: TRBJ1-1; DNA: TGTGCCAGCCTCAGGGCAGGGCCAACTGAAGCTTTCTTT; CDR3: CASLRAGPTEAFF
V: TRBV9; size: NA; D: NA; J: TRBJ2-5; DNA: TGTGCCAGCAGCGAGAGGAGTGGGGAGACCCAGTACTTC; CDR3: CASSERSGETQYF
V: TRBV19; size: NA; D: TRBD2; J: TRBJ2-3; DNA: TGTGCCAGTACCAGCGGGGGCTCAGATACGCAGTATTTT; CDR3: CASTSGGSDTQYF
V: TRBV5-1; size: NA; D: TRBD2; J: TRBJ2-1; DNA: TGCGCCAGCAGCTTGGGGCCTAGCGGAAACAACAATGAGCAGTTCTTC; CDR3: CASSLGPSGNNNEQFF
V: TRBV9; size: NA; D: TRBD1; J: TRBJ2-7; DNA: TGTGCCAGCAGCGTAGTGGACAGGGGACACCCCGGCGAGCAGTACTTC; CDR3: CASSVVDRGHPGEQYF
V: TRBV28; size: NA; D: TRBD1; J: TRBJ2-7; DNA: TGTGCCAGCAGTTTACAGGGGGCTCTTTACGAGCAGTACTTC; CDR3: CASSLQGALYEQYF
V: TRBV4-3; size: NA; D: NA; J: TRBJ1-4; DNA: TGCGCCAGCAGCCAAGGCGGGGGGCATGGCGAAAAACTGTTTTTT; CDR3: CASSQGGGHGEKLFF
V: TRBV28; size: NA; D: NA; J: TRBJ1-2; DNA: TGTGCCAGCAGTTTTGTGGGATTAGGGGAGGCCTATGGCTACACCTTC; CDR3: CASSFVGLGEAYGYTF
V: TRBV4-2; size: NA; D: NA; J: TRBJ2-7; DNA: TGTGCCAGCAGCCAAGAAGCGCTTGCCTCCTACGAGCAGTACTTC; CDR3: CASSQEALASYEQYF
V: TRBV20-1; size: medium-sized; D: NA; J: TRBJ2-2; DNA: TGCAGTGCCCAGAGGCCTGGGGAGCTGTTTTTT; CDR3: CSAQRPGELFF
V: TRBV2; size: NA; D: NA; J: TRBJ2-7; DNA: TGTGCCAGCAGTCTTGTCCCCTACGAGCAGTACTTC; CDR3: CASSLVPYEQYF
V: TRBV11-2; size: NA; D: NA; J: TRBJ2-7; DNA: TGTGCCAGCAGCTTAATTCCCAGGGCCAACGAGCAGTACTTC; CDR3: CASSLIPRANEQYF
V: TRBV2; size: NA; D: NA; J: TRBJ2-5; DNA: TGTGCCAGCAGTGATGGCGGGGGCCTGAAGACCCAGTACTTC; CDR3: CASSDGGGLKTQYF
V: TRBV9; size: NA; D: TRBD1; J: TRBJ2-5; DNA: TGTGCCAGCAGCGAGGGACAGGGGGTTGAGACCCAGTACTTC; CDR3: CASSEGQGVETQYF
V: TRBV19; size: NA; D: TRBD2; J: TRBJ2-1; DNA: TGTGCCAGTAGTAAGGGACTAGCGGGAGGTGGAGACTACAATGAGCAGTTCTTC; CDR3: CASSKGLAGGGDYNEQFF
V: TRBV2; size: NA; D: NA; J: TRBJ2-5; DNA: TGTGCCAGCAGTGGGGTGCGGGAGACCCAGTACTTC; CDR3: CASSGVRETQYF
V: TRBV27; size: NA; D: TRBD1; J: TRBJ2-3; DNA: TGTGCCAGCAGTTCATCGGACAGGGGTCCAGATACGCAGTATTTT; CDR3: CASSSSDRGPDTQYF
V: TRBV20-1; size: NA; D: NA; J: TRBJ1-1; DNA: TGCAGTGCTAGGACAGCGGAAGCTTTCTTT; CDR3: CSARTAEAFF
V: TRBV2; size: NA; D: TRBD1; J: TRBJ1-1; DNA: TGTGCCAGCAGCCAAACGGGGGGACAGGGATGGCGAACTGAAGCTTTCTTT; CDR3: CASSQTGGQGWRTEAFF
V: TRBV19; size: NA; D: NA; J: TRBJ2-7; DNA: TGTGCCAGTAGTAGAAGGGACTTATCCTACGAGCAGTACTTC; CDR3: CASSRRDLSYEQYF
V: TRBV5-6; size: NA; D: NA; J: TRBJ2-1; DNA: TGTGCCAGCAGCTTGGGGACATGGAACAATGAGCAGTTCTTC; CDR3: CASSLGTWNNEQFF
V: TRBV6-1; size: NA; D: NA; J: TRBJ2-1; DNA: TGTGCCAGCAGACAGGTTGTTGACTACAATGAGCAGTTCTTC; CDR3: CASRQVVDYNEQFF
V: TRBV19; size: NA; D: TRBD2; J: TRBJ2-1; DNA: TGTGCCAGTAGTAGGCGGGAGGGCCGCTACAATGAGCAGTTCTTC; CDR3: CASSRREGRYNEQFF